These 15 T cell receptor beta chains were sequenced from one sample in a study of T cells in Graves' hyperthyroidism and ophthalmopathy. TCR beta CDR3 region amplification was performed from RNA transcripts. Carried out on the TCR CDR3, a first-round RT-PCR used the HTBI primer set. One entry per CDR3 protein results from TCRdb running MiXCR on the multiplex PCR reads. Found here are roughly 650,000 distinct CDR3 sequences, around 16% of them singletons; the top ten hold roughly 3%. The specimen was blood. The receptors originated from a woman aged 40 to 50 with Graves' ophthalmopathy.

The chain is built from TRBV11-1 and TRBJ2-1; no clear D. The CDR3 loop spans 15 amino acids. Looked up from germline, CDR1 is SGHAT and CDR2 is FQDESV (reference sequence). V gave up 5 bases and J gave up 2 bases, with 13 bases separating them. The CDR3 coding sequence is TGTGCCAGCAGCGATCTTTCCGTCCCCTACAATGAGCAGTTCTTC. This translates into CASSDLSVPYNEQFF.

In this sample, this clonotype turned up many times. This chain links TRBV28 with TRBJ2-4; D perhaps matches TRBD2 (5 bases). V shed 3 bases and J shed 2 bases, with 11 bases lying between them. Germline V gives CDR1 MDHEN, CDR2 SYDVKM. The CDR3 extends over 15 amino acids. The CDR3 region is CASSFRGWTKNIQYF. The CDR3 DNA reads as TGTGCCAGCAGTTTTAGAGGGTGGACCAAAAACATTCAGTACTTC.

This clonotype appeared many times. The V call is TRBV29-1, the J call TRBJ1-2; D is unresolved. The V gene's germline CDR1 is SQVTM and CDR2 ANQGSEA. Trimming removed 2 bases at V and 9 bases at J, with 13 bases between. The CDR3 consists of 12 residues. DNA for the CDR3: TGCAGCGTTGAAATTCGGCCGCGGCGCTACACCTTC. Amino acids: CSVEIRPRRYTF.

This clonotype was seen many times. The chain combines TRBV5-1 with TRBJ2-7; D might be TRBD1 or TRBD2, each matching 5 bases. The germline CDR1 and CDR2 sequences are SGHRS and YFSETQ. This CDR3 has 14 amino acids. The V and J ends lost 2 bases and 2 bases respectively, with 11 bases between them. This CDR3 is CASSFEGTAYEQYF. CDR3 in DNA: TGCGCCAGCAGCTTCGAAGGGACGGCCTACGAGCAGTACTTC.

This clonotype was recorded at least ten times. The chain couples TRBV6-1 to TRBJ1-1, with 10 bases matching TRBD1. The J segment lost 6 bases and the V segment lost 5 bases, leaving 9 bases of the junction unmatched. The CDR3 consists of 15 residues. Looked up from germline, CDR1 is MNHNS and CDR2 is SASEGT. The CDR3 is CASSILGQGEAEAFF. CDR3 DNA sequence: TGTGCCAGCAGTATACTAGGACAGGGGGAGGCTGAAGCTTTCTTT.

The rearrangement uses TRBV6-6 and TRBJ2-5, with unresolved D. From germline, CDR1 is MNHNY and CDR2 SVGAGI (reference sequence). CDR3 length equals 14 residues. The V and J ends lost 0 bases and 5 bases respectively, with 10 bases between them. CDR3 DNA sequence: TGTGCCAGCAGTTACTCGTTAGTGGGGGAGACCCAGTACTTC. As protein: CASSYSLVGETQYF.

The rearrangement uses TRBV18 and TRBJ1-1, with D hard to call. Between the trimmed V and J ends, which lost 2 bases and 1 base, there was a span of 11 bases. Germline CDR1 KGHSH, CDR2 LQKENI. There are 15 residues in the CDR3. The CDR3 region has the DNA TGTGCCAGCTCACCAAATCAACAGCAGAACACTGAAGCTTTCTTT. It specifies CASSPNQQQNTEAFF.

This clonotype was recorded at least ten times. J is TRBJ1-2 and V is TRBV28; D unresolved. CDR1 MDHEN and CDR2 SYDVKM come from the germline V gene. The CDR3 totals 11 residues. The V gene lost 4 bases and the J gene lost 8 bases, with 8 bases spanning the gap. CDR3 protein: CASSSFQGYTF. The DNA of the CDR3 is TGTGCCAGCAGTTCATTTCAGGGCTACACCTTC.

This clonotype has a handful of counts. The gene calls are TRBV28 and TRBJ1-6; TRBD1 might be the D (6 bases). CDR1 and CDR2 from the germline V gene are MDHEN and SYDVKM. There are 15 residues in the CDR3. V lost 1 base, J lost 8 bases, and 12 bases lay in between. For the CDR3, the DNA is TGTGCCAGCAGTTTATCAACAGGGAGAGATTCACCCCTCCACTTT. It codes for CASSLSTGRDSPLHF.

This clonotype was picked up many times. CDR3 sequence reads: CASSESAGSVTEAFF. The CDR3 nucleotides read TGCGCCAGCAGTGAGTCAGCAGGGTCGGTCACTGAAGCTTTCTTT. The V and J genes are TRBV10-2 and TRBJ1-1, with TRBD1 as a possible D gene (5 bases). This CDR3 has 15 residues. V lost 0 bases and J 4 bases, leaving 12 bases between the germline ends. Germline V CDR1 and CDR2: WSHSY, SAAADI.

This clonotype has only a few counts. The chain's CDR3 is CAISSSGGGTGELFF. As DNA, the CDR3 is TGTGCCATCAGTTCCTCGGGCGGGGGGACCGGGGAGCTGTTTTTT. The rearrangement links TRBV10-3 to TRBJ2-2; 8 bases map to TRBD2. V lost 5 bases to trimming and J lost 5 bases; unmatched junction nucleotides: 7. The CDR3 consists of 15 residues. Germline V gene data show CDR1 as ENHRY and CDR2 as SYGVKD.

The chain uses TRBV20-1 and TRBJ2-7; 9 positions match TRBD2. V lost 2 bases, J lost 7 bases, and 3 bases stayed unmatched. The CDR3 contains 12 residues. Germline V gene lookup returns CDR1 DFQATT and CDR2 SNEGSKA (reference sequence). The CDR3 protein is CSARWLAGEQYF. In DNA, the CDR3 is TGCAGTGCTAGATGGCTAGCGGGAGAGCAGTACTTC.

This clonotype has only a few counts. This sequence may be a read error, since a much larger clone differs from it by one base. The chain combines TRBV3-1 with TRBJ2-7; D unclear. The CDR3 contains 18 residues. V lost 1 base and J lost 5, with 24 bases in between. Germline assignment: CDR1 LGHDT and CDR2 YNNKEL (reference sequence). CDR3 protein: CASSQGLGLLVSSHEQYF. The CDR3, as DNA: TGTGCCAGCAGCCAAGGTTTGGGGTTGTTGGTTTCTTCACACGAGCAGTACTTC.

There are many counts of this clonotype. This chain uses TRBV11-2 with TRBJ2-3, with D perhaps given as TRBD1 or TRBD2 (6 bases each). V gave up 0 bases and J gave up 2 bases, with 12 bases separating them. Germline V lookup: CDR1 SGHAT, CDR2 FQNNGV. CDR3 length equals 16 residues. In DNA, the CDR3 is TGTGCCAGCAGCTTAGAGGGGGGACAACCCACAGATACGCAGTATTTT. Amino acids: CASSLEGGQPTDTQYF.

On this clonotype: At one boundary the junction diverges from the germline segment, which might be a read error. The V and J genes are TRBV12-3 or TRBV12-4 and TRBJ2-2; the match to TRBD1 covers 8 bases. The CDR3 loop spans 15 amino acids. This CDR3 is CASSSQGAGAGELLF. CDR3 nucleotides: TGTGCCAGCAGTTCTCAGGGGGCCGGAGCCGGGGAGCTGCTTTTT.